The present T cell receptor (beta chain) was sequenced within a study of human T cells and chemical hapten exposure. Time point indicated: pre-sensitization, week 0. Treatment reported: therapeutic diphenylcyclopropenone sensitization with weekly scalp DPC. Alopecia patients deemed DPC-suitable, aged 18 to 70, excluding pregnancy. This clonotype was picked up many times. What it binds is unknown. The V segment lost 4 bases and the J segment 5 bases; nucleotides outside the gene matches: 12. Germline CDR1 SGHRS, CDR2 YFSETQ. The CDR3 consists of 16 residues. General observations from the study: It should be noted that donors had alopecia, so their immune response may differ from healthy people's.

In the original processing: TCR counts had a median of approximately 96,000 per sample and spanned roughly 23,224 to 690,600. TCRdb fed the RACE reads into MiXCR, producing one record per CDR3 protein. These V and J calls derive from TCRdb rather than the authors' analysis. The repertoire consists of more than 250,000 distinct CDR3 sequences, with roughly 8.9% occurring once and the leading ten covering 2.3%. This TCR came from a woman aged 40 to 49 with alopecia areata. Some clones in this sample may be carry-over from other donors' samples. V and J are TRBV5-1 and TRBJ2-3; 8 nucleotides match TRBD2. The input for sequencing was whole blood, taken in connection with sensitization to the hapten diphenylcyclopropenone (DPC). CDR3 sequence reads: CASSPRGREAGDTQYF. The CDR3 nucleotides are TGCGCCAGCAGCCCCCGTGGGCGGGAGGCCGGAGATACGCAGTATTTT.